This TCR beta chain is drawn from a study of T cell responses to AZD1222 COVID-19 vaccine. Libraries were prepared by immunoSEQ multiplex PCR; TCRdb keeps only in-frame clonotypes and omits some of them. The sample lists tens of thousands of clones; about 82% were seen once. The CDR3 spans 17 residues. Regarding the study as a whole: Vaccine-associated CD4 TCRs spanned spike, dominant at 160-218 and 743-854. Baseline seropositives among AZD1222 recipients totaled only five to seven.

Comment on this clone: Its cognate antigen is unknown.

The chain combines TRBV1 with TRBJ2-4; the table's D gene call, TRBD2, was not cross checked with the DNA. TRBV1 is classified as a pseudogene. The sequence was obtained from an adult who received the AZD1222 COVID-19 vaccine. Specimen: peripheral blood, collected 28 days after the second AZD1222 dose. CDR3 residues: CTSGAGLAGGSKNIQYF. The CDR3 region has the DNA TGCACCAGTGGAGCAGGACTAGCGGGGGGGTCCAAAAACATTCAGTACTTC.